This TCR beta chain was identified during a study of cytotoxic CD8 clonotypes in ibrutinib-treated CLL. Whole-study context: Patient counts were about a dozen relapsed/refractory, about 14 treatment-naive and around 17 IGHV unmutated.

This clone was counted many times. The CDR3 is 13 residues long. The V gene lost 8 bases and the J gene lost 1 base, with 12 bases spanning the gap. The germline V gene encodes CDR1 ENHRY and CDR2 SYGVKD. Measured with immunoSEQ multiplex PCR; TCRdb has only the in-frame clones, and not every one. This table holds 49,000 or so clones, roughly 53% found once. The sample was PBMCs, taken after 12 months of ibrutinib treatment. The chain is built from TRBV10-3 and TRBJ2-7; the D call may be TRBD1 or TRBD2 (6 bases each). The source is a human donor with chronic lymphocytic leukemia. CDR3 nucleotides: TGTGCCATCGGAGGGCAGGGGTCCTACGAGCAGTACTTC. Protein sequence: CAIGGQGSYEQYF.